These 29 T cell receptor beta chains were all obtained from the same sample, sequenced in a study of cytomegalovirus exposure and HLA in healthy donors. The PCR made use of 60 Vbeta and 13 Jbeta primers. TCRdb's table, derived via immunoSEQ multiplex PCR, lists solely in-frame clones and lacks some. The table lists 100,000 to 150,000 clones. Sample: PBMCs. All receptors come from a man between 18 and 35 years old in good health and CMV-seronegative.

Notes on this clone: Germline is not matched at one junction end, which may reflect a read error. This chain connects TRBV25-1 to TRBJ1-2; possibly TRBD1 for D (6 bases). Germline loops: CDR1 MGHDK, CDR2 SYGVNS. The CDR3 sequence is 13 residues long. As DNA, the CDR3 is TGTGCCAGCAGTGAGGGGACACACTACGGCTACACCTTC. Translation: CASSEGTHYGYTF.

This chain links TRBV2 with TRBJ2-5; TRBD2 aligns across 14 bases. The germline gives CDR1 SNHLY, CDR2 FYNNEI. Losses at the gene ends were 7 bases for V and 5 bases for J; bases not matched to a gene: 6. The CDR3 spans 15 residues. The CDR3 sequence: CASKGTSGGEETQYF. CDR3 DNA sequence: TGTGCCAGCAAGGGGACTAGCGGGGGTGAGGAGACCCAGTACTTC.

J is TRBJ1-5 and V is TRBV4-1; TRBD1 matches 12 bases. Germline trimming cut 1 base from V and 2 bases from J; bases unmatched to any gene: 3. CDR1 MGHRA and CDR2 YSYEKL come from the germline V gene. The CDR3 loop spans 17 amino acids. DNA for the CDR3: TGCGCCAGCAGCCAAGGGGGACAGGGGGCCGGCAATCAGCCCCAGCATTTT. Translating it yields CASSQGGQGAGNQPQHF.

The rearrangement links TRBV5-4 to TRBJ2-5; 9 bases are a match to TRBD2. This CDR3 region has 18 residues. Germline values: CDR1 SGHNT, CDR2 YYREEE (reference sequence). V lost 0 bases and J lost 2; bases outside the gene matches: 11. The CDR3 loop is CASSLVGRASGVQETQYF. CDR3 in DNA: TGTGCCAGCAGCTTGGTCGGTAGGGCTAGCGGGGTGCAAGAGACCCAGTACTTC.

The CDR3 coding sequence is TGTGCCAGCAGTTTAAGAGGGTATGGGGCCAACGTCCTGACTTTC. This translates into CASSLRGYGANVLTF. This chain uses TRBV27 with TRBJ2-6; TRBD2 is a possible D gene (5 bases). Germline loops: CDR1 MNHEY, CDR2 SMNVEV (reference sequence). The CDR3 runs to 15 residues. The V gene lost 2 bases and the J gene lost 3 bases, with 8 bases spanning the gap. Variable domain in full (rest from reference TRBV27 and TRBJ2-6): EAQVTQNPRYLITVTGKKLTVTCSQNMNHEYMSWYRQDPGLGLRQIYYSMNVEVTDKGDVPEGYKVSRKEKRNFPLILESPSPNQTSLYFCASSLRGYGANVLTFGAGSRLTVL.

This chain links TRBV25-1 with TRBJ1-1; D is unclear. The germline V gene encodes CDR1 MGHDK and CDR2 SYGVNS. Trimming removed 2 bases from V and 1 base from J, with 14 bases in between. This CDR3 contains 16 residues. The CDR3 nucleotides are TGTGCCAGCAGTGAACCCCTTGGCGGTTCGAACACTGAAGCTTTCTTT. Amino acid sequence: CASSEPLGGSNTEAFF.

The chain joins TRBV19 to TRBJ1-1, with D hard to call. Looked up from germline, CDR1 is LNHDA and CDR2 is SQIVND (reference sequence). This CDR3 spans 14 amino acids. The germline V and J ends were trimmed by 2 bases and 1 base, with 8 bases remaining between them. The CDR3 sequence: CASSINRRNTEAFF. Written as DNA, the CDR3 is TGTGCCAGTAGTATAAATAGGAGGAACACTGAAGCTTTCTTT.

The genes are TRBV11-1 and TRBJ1-1; the D is unclear. The CDR3 covers 11 residues. V was pared by 5 bases and J by 5 bases, with 6 bases between. Germline CDR1 reads SGHAT; CDR2 reads FQDESV (reference sequence). This chain's CDR3 is CASSPQTEAFF. CDR3 bases: TGTGCCAGCAGCCCACAAACTGAAGCTTTCTTT.

V usage is TRBV29-1 and J usage is TRBJ1-2; 9 positions match TRBD1. Germline values: CDR1 SQVTM, CDR2 ANQGSEA. V was clipped by 4 bases and J by 5 bases; unmatched bases: 11. CDR3 size: 15 residues. The CDR3 DNA follows: TGCAGCGTTGGGGCCGCTAAACAGGGGGCGTATGGCTACACCTTC. Protein: CSVGAAKQGAYGYTF.

The J gene is TRBJ2-3, the V gene TRBV12-5; 11 bases fit TRBD2. V lost 5 bases, J lost 14 bases, and 6 bases stayed unmatched. This CDR3 has 12 amino acids. Germline lookup yields CDR1 LGHNT and CDR2 FRNRAP. DNA for the CDR3: TGTGCTAGTGGTACGGGACTAGCGGCCGGGTATTTT. It translates to CASGTGLAAGYF.

This chain connects TRBV7-2 to TRBJ2-1, with a weak D call TRBD2 (5 bases). Germline-derived CDR1 and CDR2 are SGHTA and FQGNSA. V was trimmed by 3 bases and J by 5 bases, leaving 17 bases between them. The CDR3 consists of 16 residues. CDR3 region: CASSFVDSTPNNEQFF. The CDR3, as DNA: TGTGCCAGCAGCTTCGTGGACTCGACACCAAACAATGAGCAGTTCTTC.

This chain joins TRBV5-1 and TRBJ2-7; maybe TRBD1 (6 bases). Looked up from germline, CDR1 is SGHRS and CDR2 is YFSETQ. With 5 bases removed from V and 2 bases from J, the gap between germline ends came to 11 bases. This CDR3 has 13 residues. For the CDR3, the DNA is TGCGCCAGCAGTACGGACAGCCCCTACGAGCAGTACTTC. As protein: CASSTDSPYEQYF.

The rearrangement links TRBV4-2 to TRBJ2-6; TRBD1 is a possible D gene (5 bases). V lost 1 base to trimming and J lost 0 bases, with 10 bases between them. This CDR3 region has 17 residues. CDR1 is LGHNA, CDR2 YNFKEQ, per germline. CDR3 in amino acids: CASSQGTRSSGANVLTF. In nucleotides, the CDR3 is TGTGCCAGCAGCCAAGGGACAAGAAGCTCTGGGGCCAACGTCCTGACTTTC.

A note on this clone: An end of the junction differs from the germline gene, which may be a read error. The chain joins TRBV7-6 to TRBJ2-7; 10 nucleotides align to TRBD2. Germline loops: CDR1 SGHVS, CDR2 FNYEAQ. CDR3 length: 14 amino acids. The CDR3 sequence is CASSLAGGHYEQYF. CDR3 DNA sequence: TGTGCCAGCAGTTTAGCGGGAGGCCACTACGAGCAGTACTTC.

The chain joins TRBV9 to TRBJ2-7; D gene ambiguous. The ends were cut back, 3 bases at V and 8 bases at J, with 18 bases in the middle. Germline CDR1 is SGDLS and CDR2 is YYNGEE. The CDR3 consists of 14 residues. CDR3 loop: CASSEGTHTNQQYF. CDR3 sequence (DNA): TGTGCCAGCAGCGAAGGAACTCACACTAATCAGCAGTACTTC.

This chain connects TRBV5-6 to TRBJ1-2; tentative D call: TRBD1 (5 bases). The germline V gene has CDR1 SGHDT and CDR2 YYEEEE. Trimming left V 4 bases short and J 4 bases short, with 8 bases between. This CDR3 spans 12 amino acids. The CDR3 sequence is CASSGGVYGYTF. As DNA, the CDR3 is TGTGCCAGCAGCGGGGGGGTCTATGGCTACACCTTC.

This chain links TRBV5-4 with TRBJ1-5; 8 bases are shared with TRBD1. The germline CDR1 and CDR2 sequences are SGHNT and YYREEE (reference sequence). The CDR3 sequence is 20 residues long. With V trimmed by 3 bases and J by 2 bases, 19 bases remained unmatched. As DNA, the CDR3 is TGTGCCAGCAGCTATGTACATTCGGGACAGGCCCTTTGGGGCAATCAGCCCCAGCATTTT. It specifies CASSYVHSGQALWGNQPQHF.

This rearrangement joins TRBV5-1 to TRBJ2-5; 7 bases fit TRBD1. This CDR3 has 15 amino acids. J lost 5 bases, V lost 1 base, and 8 bases had no gene match. Germline lookup yields CDR1 SGHRS and CDR2 YFSETQ. Here the CDR3 reads CASSLTGRGLETQYF. In DNA form, the CDR3 reads TGCGCCAGCAGCTTGACGGGCAGGGGGTTGGAGACCCAGTACTTC.

This chain uses TRBV19 with TRBJ2-1; 10 bases fit TRBD1. Germline CDR1 is LNHDA and CDR2 is SQIVND (reference sequence). The CDR3 consists of 14 residues. J gave up 8 bases and V 4 bases, and 5 bases lay outside the gene matches. The DNA of the CDR3 is TGTGCCAGTAGTAGGGACAGGGGATCCGATGAGCAGTTCTTC. Amino acid sequence: CASSRDRGSDEQFF.

The gene calls are TRBV6-6 and TRBJ2-5; TRBD1 is a possible D gene (5 bases). The CDR3 runs 14 residues. Trimming removed 5 bases from V and 5 bases from J, with 15 bases in between. Germline V CDR1 and CDR2: MNHNY, SVGAGI (reference sequence). The DNA for the CDR3 is TGTGCCAGCAGTAGGTTCCAGGGCGGCGAGACCCAGTACTTC. It encodes CASSRFQGGETQYF.

The chain recombines TRBV7-3 with TRBJ2-3; TRBD1 is a possible D gene (6 bases). Trimming pared 2 bases from V and 1 base from J, leaving 10 bases between. Per the germline V gene, CDR1 is SGHTA and CDR2 is FQGTGA. The CDR3 length is 15 residues. CDR3 region: CASSLLGGGTDTQYF. CDR3 sequence (DNA): TGTGCCAGCAGCTTACTAGGGGGAGGCACAGATACGCAGTATTTT.

The chain joins TRBV7-8 to TRBJ1-1; TRBD1 matches at 8 bases. The CDR3 extends over 16 amino acids. Germline V gene sequence: CDR1 SGHVS, CDR2 FQNEAQ. The trim removed 3 bases at V and 4 bases at J, leaving 10 bases unmatched. CDR3 nucleotides: TGTGCCAGCAGCTTGGAGGCAGGGGGCTTGAGCACTGAAGCTTTCTTT. Protein product: CASSLEAGGLSTEAFF.

The chain links TRBV2 to TRBJ2-7; TRBD2 might be the D (6 bases). V gave up 6 bases and J gave up 0 bases, with 15 bases separating them. Germline loops: CDR1 SNHLY, CDR2 FYNNEI. The CDR3 runs to 15 residues. The CDR3 here is CASRPTRLVSYEQYF. The CDR3 bases are TGTGCCAGCAGACCCACCCGACTAGTCTCCTACGAGCAGTACTTC. Supplemented by reference TRBV2 and TRBJ2-7, the full variable domain reads EPEVTQTPSHQVTQMGQEVILRCVPISNHLYFYWYRQILGQKVEFLVSFYNNEISEKSEIFDDQFSVERPDGSNFTLKIRSTKLEDSAMYFCASRPTRLVSYEQYFGPGTRLTVT.

CDR3 loop: CASSFGDRAFF. The CDR3 coding sequence is TGCGCCAGCAGCTTTGGGGACAGGGCTTTCTTT. The chain is built from TRBV5-1 and TRBJ1-1, with TRBD1 identical over 8 bases. Losses at the gene ends were 2 bases for V and 11 bases for J; bases not matched to a gene: 2. This CDR3 region has 11 residues. The germline gives CDR1 SGHRS, CDR2 YFSETQ.

The genes are TRBV2 and TRBJ2-2; 9 bases match TRBD2. The junction had 3 bases not matched to a gene; V was cut back by 5 bases and J by 5 bases. Germline values: CDR1 SNHLY, CDR2 FYNNEI. This CDR3 spans 14 amino acids. The chain's CDR3 is CASSLAGETGELFF. CDR3 DNA: TGTGCCAGCAGTTTAGCGGGAGAGACCGGGGAGCTGTTTTTT.

The chain has TRBV21-1 and TRBJ1-1. TRBV21-1 is a pseudogene segment. This CDR3 is 15 amino acids long. The CDR3 region is CASSKANYGVHEAFF. Written as DNA, the CDR3 is TGTGCCAGCAGCAAAGCGAACTACGGGGTACATGAGGCTTTCTTT.

The chain has TRBV5-1 and TRBJ1-1; 7 positions match TRBD1. The junction had 6 bases not matched to a gene; V was cut back by 0 bases and J by 10 bases. Germline values: CDR1 SGHRS, CDR2 YFSETQ. The CDR3 consists of 13 residues. The chain's CDR3 is CASSLGDSSPAFF. In DNA form, the CDR3 reads TGCGCCAGCAGCTTGGGGGACAGCAGCCCAGCTTTCTTT.

The V call is TRBV7-8, the J call TRBJ1-1; 7 nucleotides align to TRBD1. The junction had 6 bases not matched to a gene; V was cut back by 2 bases and J by 3 bases. Germline V gene sequence: CDR1 SGHVS, CDR2 FQNEAQ. The CDR3 length is 15 residues. The CDR3: CASSLFQGGDTEAFF. CDR3 coding DNA: TGTGCCAGCAGCTTATTCCAGGGGGGAGACACTGAAGCTTTCTTT.

The rearrangement links TRBV15 to TRBJ1-1, with D unresolved. CDR1 is LNHNV, CDR2 YYDKDF, per germline (reference sequence). The CDR3 is made up of 15 amino acids. Trimming pared 8 bases from V and 0 bases from J, leaving 16 bases between. The CDR3 sequence: CATSANRILNTEAFF. The CDR3 region has the DNA TGTGCCACCTCAGCTAACAGAATTTTGAACACTGAAGCTTTCTTT.